This TCR beta chain was sequenced during a study of T cell responses to AZD1222 COVID-19 vaccine. Findings and caveats of the study: The study identified only five or six AZD1222 recipients as seropositive at baseline.

In the case of this clone: As yet, its antigen is unknown.

CDR3 length: 16 amino acids. V dropped 4 bases and J dropped 4; count of bases not matched to a gene: 9. The germline CDR1 and CDR2 sequences are KGHSH and LQKENI. Assay: immunoSEQ multiplex PCR; the TCRdb copy retains only in-frame clones and omits some. The sample has approximately 100,000 clones; about 90% are singletons. The chain recombines TRBV18 with TRBJ2-2; 7 bases align to TRBD1. The TCR sequence derives from an adult who received the AZD1222 COVID-19 vaccine. Sequencing used peripheral blood, obtained 28 days after the second AZD1222 dose. The CDR3 region is CASSQNRGTGTGELFF. The CDR3 DNA follows: TGTGCCAGCTCACAAAACAGGGGAACGGGCACCGGGGAGCTGTTTTTT.